A selection of T cell receptor beta chains follows, all from one sample in a study of cytomegalovirus exposure and HLA in healthy donors. Here immunoSEQ multiplex PCR was the method, and the copy in TCRdb shows in-frame clones only, minus some. The profile shows 110,000 to 150,000 clones, 84% of them singletons. Material: PBMCs. Receptors were obtained from a boy aged 2 to 10 in good health and CMV-seronegative. The CDR3 runs from the conserved cysteine through the conserved F or W. The D gene is left open where the match is weak. Rows may omit the clone size; those that give it use once, few, many or a size class.

d_call,j_call,v_call,clone_size,cdr3_nt,cdr3_aa
TRBD2,TRBJ2-1,TRBV7-3,-,TGTGCCAGCAGCGAGAGTCTCGGACTAGCGGGAGTCGGGTTTTACAATGAGCAGTTCTTC,CASSESLGLAGVGFYNEQFF
-,TRBJ1-4,TRBV29-1,-,TGCAGCGTTTTCTGGGACGCTCCGTCGGGAGCAACTAATGAAAAACTGTTTTTT,CSVFWDAPSGATNEKLFF
TRBD2,TRBJ2-7,TRBV5-1,few,TGCGCCAGCAGCTTAGGACTAGCGGGAAAATACTCCTACGAGCAGTACTTC,CASSLGLAGKYSYEQYF
-,TRBJ2-2,TRBV7-8,-,TGTGCCAGCAGCCTAGGCGACGGGGAGCTGTTTTTT,CASSLGDGELFF
-,TRBJ2-7,TRBV4-2,few,TGTGCCAGCAGCCAAGAAACCGGGTCGTCCTACTCCTACGAGCAGTACTTC,CASSQETGSSYSYEQYF
TRBD1,TRBJ1-2,TRBV6-5,-,TGTGCCAGCAGTTACTCGAGGTCAGGGGGCGATGGCTACACCTTC,CASSYSRSGGDGYTF
-,TRBJ1-3,TRBV2,-,TGTGCCAGCGGACTAGGGACTTCCTCCCCGAACACCATATATTTT,CASGLGTSSPNTIYF
TRBD1,TRBJ2-3,TRBV14,once,TGTGCCAGCAGCCATCGGGACAGGGGGCTAGATACGCAGTATTTT,CASSHRDRGLDTQYF
-,TRBJ2-3,TRBV28,-,TGTGCCAGCAGTTTATGGTCGGGGGCGGGAGGCACAGATACGCAGTATTTT,CASSLWSGAGGTDTQYF
TRBD1,TRBJ2-3,TRBV6-5,-,TGTGCCAGCAGTTACTTCGGGACAGCTGGTACAGATACGCAGTATTTT,CASSYFGTAGTDTQYF
TRBD1,TRBJ2-5,TRBV4-1,-,TGCGCCAGCAGCCAAACGGGTTCAGGGGGCGGTGGGAGAGAGACCCAGTACTTC,CASSQTGSGGGGRETQYF
-,TRBJ1-2,TRBV29-1,-,TGCAGCGTTTCAGGGAGGCAGAAAAATGGCTACACCTTC,CSVSGRQKNGYTF
-,TRBJ2-1,TRBV9,-,TGTGCCAGCAGCCCCCGAGGACTATCCTACAATGAGCAGTTCTTC,CASSPRGLSYNEQFF
-,TRBJ1-1,TRBV7-9,-,TGTGCCAGCTTTAGCGCGAGTGAGACTGAAGCTTTCTTT,CASFSASETEAFF
-,TRBJ1-1,TRBV12-5,-,TGTGCTAGTGGTTACTCGATGAACACTGAAGCTTTCTTT,CASGYSMNTEAFF
-,TRBJ2-5,TRBV5-6,-,TGTGCCAGCAGCCTCGACTATTTCGAAGAGACCCAGTACTTC,CASSLDYFEETQYF
TRBD1,TRBJ2-5,TRBV19,-,TGTGCCAGTAGTAACCTTGGGACAGGGGGGCGAGAGACCCAGTACTTC,CASSNLGTGGRETQYF
-,TRBJ2-5,TRBV7-2,few,TGTGCCAGCAGCAGGGCGGGCCAAGAGACCCAGTACTTC,CASSRAGQETQYF
-,TRBJ1-6,TRBV5-5,-,TGTGCCAGCAGCTTGGGAGGGAATGATTCACCCCTCCACTTT,CASSLGGNDSPLHF
TRBD2,TRBJ2-3,TRBV6-4,-,TGTGCCAGCAGTGAGGGACTAGGTTCGGATACGCAGTATTTT,CASSEGLGSDTQYF
-,TRBJ1-6,TRBV12-5,-,TGTGCTAGTGGTTTGATGCGGGCTAAGGATTCACCCCTCCACTTT,CASGLMRAKDSPLHF
-,TRBJ2-2,TRBV19,-,TGTGCCAGTATAGTGGTAGCAGGGCACGGGGAGCTGTTTTTT,CASIVVAGHGELFF
-,TRBJ1-1,TRBV28,-,TGTGCCAGCAGTTTAATCGGGATGGCTGAAGCTTTCTTT,CASSLIGMAEAFF
TRBD1,TRBJ2-7,TRBV11-3,-,TGTGCCACCCTCCCCGGGACAGGGTGCTACGAGCAGTACTTC,CATLPGTGCYEQYF
TRBD1,TRBJ2-7,TRBV15,-,TGTGCCACCCAATCCGGGACAGGGGTCATAGCAGGAGAGCAGTACTTC,CATQSGTGVIAGEQYF
-,TRBJ2-7,TRBV5-1,-,TGCGCCAGCAGCCGAACAGGGACGAAATCCTACGAGCAGTACTTC,CASSRTGTKSYEQYF
-,TRBJ1-5,TRBV27,-,TGTGCCAGCAGTAAGCTTCCACTCAACAGGGTTAGCAATCAGCCCCAGCATTTT,CASSKLPLNRVSNQPQHF
-,TRBJ2-3,TRBV19,-,TGTGCCAGTAGTCCAGGTGCCTCTACGCAGTATTTT,CASSPGASTQYF
-,TRBJ1-5,TRBV4-3,once,TGCGCCAGCAGCCAAGATATTGAGACAGCGAGCAATCAGCCCCAGCATTTT,CASSQDIETASNQPQHF
-,TRBJ1-6,TRBV6-7,-,TGTGCCAGCAGTTACTGGTCGGTCGGGGTAACCTATAATTCACCCCTCCACTTT,CASSYWSVGVTYNSPLHF
-,TRBJ2-3,TRBV4-2,-,TGTGCCAGCAGCGGACGCCCCTTTGAGGGGGCAGATACGCAGTATTTT,CASSGRPFEGADTQYF
TRBD1,TRBJ2-2,TRBV27,-,TGTGCCAGCAGTTTACCCGCAACCGGGACAGGGGCGTTCACCGGGGAGCTGTTTTTT,CASSLPATGTGAFTGELFF
-,TRBJ1-4,TRBV7-9,few,TGTGCCAGCATCTCGGCAGGGTCCGTTGAAAAACTGTTTTTT,CASISAGSVEKLFF
TRBD2,TRBJ2-2,TRBV7-2,-,TGTGCCAGCAGCTTAGGGGGCGGGGGAACGAACACCGGGGAGCTGTTTTTT,CASSLGGGGTNTGELFF
TRBD2,TRBJ2-1,TRBV5-4,-,TGTGCCAGCAGCCCATTCGGACTAGCGTCCTCGGTCAATGAGCAGTTCTTC,CASSPFGLASSVNEQFF
TRBD2,TRBJ2-7,TRBV9,-,TGTGCCAGCAGCGGAACGGGGGGTCCCTACGAGCAGTACTTC,CASSGTGGPYEQYF
-,TRBJ1-1,TRBV7-9,-,TGTGCCAGCAGCTTTGGAGGGAACACTGAAGCTTTCTTT,CASSFGGNTEAFF
TRBD2,TRBJ2-7,TRBV4-3,once,TGCGCCAGCGCGATGAGCGGGAGGTCCTACGAGCAGTACTTC,CASAMSGRSYEQYF
TRBD2,TRBJ2-1,TRBV7-2,-,TGTGCCAGCAGCGTGAGACTAGCGGGAGGGGGGGGCTACAATGAGCAGTTCTTC,CASSVRLAGGGGYNEQFF
-,TRBJ2-1,TRBV27,few,TGTGCCAGCAGTGGGGCAGCCTACAATGAGCAGTTCTTC,CASSGAAYNEQFF
-,TRBJ1-2,TRBV5-6,few,TGTGCCAGCAGCTTGGGCCGGGGGGATGGCTACACCTTC,CASSLGRGDGYTF
-,TRBJ2-1,TRBV5-6,-,TGTGCCAGCAGAGGGGGGGGCCCCTACAATGAGCAGTTCTTC,CASRGGGPYNEQFF
TRBD2,TRBJ2-7,TRBV18,-,TGTGCCAGCTCACCCCCCTTCACTAGCGGGATTACCTACGAGCAGTACTTC,CASSPPFTSGITYEQYF
-,TRBJ1-2,TRBV6-6,once,TGTGCCAGCAAGACCGACGGCGACTACTATGGCTACACCTTC,CASKTDGDYYGYTF
-,TRBJ2-3,TRBV6-5,few,TGTGCCAGCAGTATGACGGGAACTAGCACAGATACGCAGTATTTT,CASSMTGTSTDTQYF
-,TRBJ2-3,TRBV7-9,-,TGTGCCAGCAGCTCAACCCTAGCAGGAGATACGCAGTATTTT,CASSSTLAGDTQYF
-,TRBJ2-5,TRBV6-5,once,TGTGCCAGCAGTTACTCGTGGGGGCTGATTGGGACCCAGTACTTC,CASSYSWGLIGTQYF
-,TRBJ1-1,TRBV10-3,-,TGTGCCATCAGTGTTACGGGGAGAGACACTGAAGCTTTCTTT,CAISVTGRDTEAFF
-,TRBJ1-1,TRBV2,once,TGTGCCAGCTTCGAAAAGTCAGGAACGGTCGAAGCTTTCTTT,CASFEKSGTVEAFF